This TCR beta chain was documented in a study of cytomegalovirus exposure and HLA in healthy donors. Findings and caveats of the study: Serostatus for CMV was the only available immune exposure information. Per published accounts, TCR beta sequences correctly predicted the HLA-A and HLA-B alleles of most subjects.

The junction had 8 bases not matched to a gene; V was cut back by 4 bases and J by 5 bases. There are 15 residues in the CDR3. Germline V gene lookup returns CDR1 SGHRS and CDR2 YFSETQ. Concerning this clone itself: Its matching antigen is unknown.

Both 60 Vbeta primers and 13 Jbeta primers went into the PCR. Authors' data handling: The authors later counted 65 million to 90 million unique TCR beta chains, approximately 10 million of them shared. Produced via immunoSEQ multiplex PCR; TCRdb's table is partial and in-frame only. Clone size and V and J calls were adopted from that table, with D and trimming inferred from the DNA. The sample has 130,000 to 150,000 clones; around 79% are singletons. The V gene is TRBV5-1, the J gene TRBJ1-1; TRBD1 matches at 10 bases. This receptor was taken from a male donor in good health and CMV-seronegative. The sequenced material came from PBMCs. The CDR3 DNA reads as TGCGCCAGCAGCCCACGGACAGGGGGAGAGACTGAAGCTTTCTTT. It codes for CASSPRTGGETEAFF.